The 5 T cell receptor beta chains presented below share a single source sample, sequenced in a study of shared clonotypes between healthy human individuals. Data came from immunoSEQ multiplex PCR; TCRdb stores just in-frame clones and leaves some out. The table lists a few hundred thousand clones, 79% of them singletons. Sequences were obtained from PBMCs. The receptors were gathered from a woman aged 40 to 50 in good health. Some clones in this sample may be carry-over from other donors' samples.

The rearrangement joins TRBV19 to TRBJ2-2; D not certain. Germline values: CDR1 LNHDA, CDR2 SQIVND (reference sequence). The CDR3 contains 13 residues. Trimming stripped 6 bases from V and 5 bases from J, with 10 bases between. This CDR3 reads CASRWGPTGELFF. Written as DNA, the CDR3 is TGTGCCAGTAGGTGGGGTCCGACCGGGGAGCTGTTTTTT.

CDR3 DNA sequence: TGCGCCAGCAGCTTGGCAGGGTCCCGGGGGAACACTGAAGCTTTCTTT. Protein sequence: CASSLAGSRGNTEAFF. The chain joins TRBV5-1 to TRBJ1-1; weak D call: TRBD1 (5 bases). Trimming left V 0 bases short and J 1 base short, with 13 bases between. The CDR3 is made up of 16 amino acids. CDR1 is SGHRS and CDR2 is YFSETQ in the germline V gene.

V and J are TRBV27 and TRBJ2-3, with a possible D match to TRBD2 (6 bases). Trimming shortened V by 6 bases and J by 0 bases, and 13 bases separated the two germline ends. From germline, CDR1 is MNHEY and CDR2 SMNVEV (reference sequence). The CDR3 contains 15 residues. The DNA for the CDR3 is TGTGCCAGCAGCCGCGGGACGGACAGCACAGATACGCAGTATTTT. It yields the protein CASSRGTDSTDTQYF.

The V call is TRBV11-1, the J call TRBJ2-5, with 7 bases matching TRBD1. The closer fit of TRBJ2-7 to the DNA end suggests the J call may be wrong. Germline V gene sequence: CDR1 SGHAT, CDR2 FQDESV (reference sequence). This CDR3 comprises 15 residues. The CDR3 DNA sequence: TGTGCCAGCAGCCCTACAGGGGTGGATTCCTACGAGCAGTACTTC. Protein product: CASSPTGVDSYEQYF.

This rearrangement joins TRBV30 to TRBJ2-7; tentative D call: TRBD1 (6 bases). Trimming cost V 4 bases and J 2 bases, with 12 bases left between them. The CDR3 length is 13 residues. The germline CDR1 and CDR2 sequences are GTSNPN and SVGIG (reference sequence). CDR3 sequence (DNA): TGTGCCTGGAAGGTTCAGGGGCCCTACGAGCAGTACTTC. Protein product: CAWKVQGPYEQYF. The variable domain in full, with the rest retrieved from reference TRBV30 and TRBJ2-7, is SQTIHQWPATLVQPVGSPLSLECTVEGTSNPNLYWYRQAAGRGLQLLFYSVGIGQISSEVPQNLSASRPQDRQFILSSKKLLLSDSGFYLCAWKVQGPYEQYFGPGTRLTVT.